This T cell receptor (beta chain) was sequenced for a study of T cell responses to AZD1222 COVID-19 vaccine. About the research overall: Pooled together were second doses at about 4 or about 12 weeks.

The CDR3 is made up of 13 amino acids. The ends lost 6 bases at V and 5 bases at J; junction bases unmatched: 5. From germline, CDR1 is LNHDA and CDR2 SQIVND (reference sequence). Study-wide points: Females made up more of the donors, who were largely white British, and clonal diversity may have come out too low. Regions 160-218 and 743-854 held dominance among vaccine-associated CD4 TCRs, which spanned spike.

Concerning this clone itself: Its antigen is undetermined.

Method: immunoSEQ multiplex PCR; TCRdb's copy keeps in-frame clones and lacks some. The sample carries about 140,000 clones, over 65% recorded once. This chain links TRBV19 with TRBJ1-1, with 8 bases lining up with TRBD1. This specimen was peripheral blood, taken on day 0 of AZD1222 vaccination. This sequence was found in an adult in good health. Written as DNA, the CDR3 is TGTGCCAGTAGGCAACAGGGGGGAACTGAAGCTTTCTTT. This gives the protein CASRQQGGTEAFF.